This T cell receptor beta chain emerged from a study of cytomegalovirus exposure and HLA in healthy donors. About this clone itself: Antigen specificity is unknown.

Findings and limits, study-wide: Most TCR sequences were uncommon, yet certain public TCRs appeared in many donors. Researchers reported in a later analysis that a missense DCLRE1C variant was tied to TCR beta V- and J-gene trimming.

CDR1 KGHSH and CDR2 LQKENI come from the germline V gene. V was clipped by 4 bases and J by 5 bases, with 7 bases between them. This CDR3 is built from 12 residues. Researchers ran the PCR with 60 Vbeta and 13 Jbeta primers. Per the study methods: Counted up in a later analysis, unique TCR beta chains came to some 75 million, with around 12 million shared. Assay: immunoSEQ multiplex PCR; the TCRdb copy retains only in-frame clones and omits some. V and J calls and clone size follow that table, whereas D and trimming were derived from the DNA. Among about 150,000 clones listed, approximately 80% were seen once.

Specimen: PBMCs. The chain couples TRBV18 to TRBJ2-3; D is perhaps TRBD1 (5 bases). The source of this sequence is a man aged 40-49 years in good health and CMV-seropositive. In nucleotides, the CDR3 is TGTGCCAGCTCACAGGGGAAAGATACGCAGTATTTT. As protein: CASSQGKDTQYF. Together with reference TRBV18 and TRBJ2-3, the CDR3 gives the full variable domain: NAGVMQNPRHLVRRRGQEARLRCSPMKGHSHVYWYRQLPEEGLKFMVYLQKENIIDESGMPKERFSAEFPKEGPSILRIQQVVRGDSAAYFCASSQGKDTQYFGPGTRLTVL.